This note documents a single TCR beta chain sequence. This clonotype occurred once. Its target antigen remains unknown. This sequence may be a read error, since a much larger clone differs from it by one base. The data originate from a study of T cells in Graves' hyperthyroidism and ophthalmopathy (dated by TCRdb to the late 2010s). Regarding the study in general: Peripheral blood was sampled at the time of initial diagnosis, prior to any treatment. To identify TCR V-J signatures that set the groups apart, the researchers used a discovery cohort of roughly 100 patients, made up of around 40 with Graves' ophthalmopathy and some 60 with stable Graves' hyperthyroidism. Prospective prediction of ophthalmopathy was tested in an independent validation cohort of 18 to 20 hyperthyroidism patients and 17 patients who later progressed to ophthalmopathy. The roughly 90 discovery patients were divided at random into training and test sets in a 7:3 ratio. The study also compared thyroid tissue and blood T-cell repertoires from a handful of Graves' hyperthyroidism patients. Following sampling, methimazole starting at 30 mg daily was given to hyperthyroidism patients, and high-dose intravenous methylprednisolone was given to ophthalmopathy patients. TCR Vbeta CDR3 sequencing of 140 or so peripheral blood samples (under 45 ophthalmopathy, 75 hyperthyroidism and roughly 17 progressor patients) is reported in the paper. The paper's findings and limits, for the study overall: Most expanded thyroid clonotypes (frequency above 0.001) were also detected in blood, suggesting blood repertoires may reflect thyroid immune responses. In cross-validation, a model built on a 13 V-J signature told ophthalmopathy apart from stable hyperthyroidism with 87.88% sensitivity and about 81% specificity, and in testing the same model reached 80%/75%. Sample size was not statistically predetermined, and investigators were not blinded to group allocation. In validation, progression to ophthalmopathy was predicted by the model with nearly 71% sensitivity and around 75% specificity, a median of approximately 7.1 months before onset.

Stable Graves' hyperthyroidism was defined as no progression to ophthalmopathy during 18 months of follow-up. Hyperthyroidism patients were newly diagnosed, had a disease duration of under 2 months, and were aged 18 to 65 years. Patients with uncontrolled infections, other autoimmune diseases, pregnancy or lactation were excluded. Diagnoses were established on the basis of clinical symptoms, serum thyroxine and TRAb, thyroid ultrasound, and orbital computed tomography. Ficoll-Paque density gradient centrifugation was used to isolate PBMCs from around 10 ml of fresh peripheral blood. Total RNA was extracted using Trizol reagent, and RNA quality was assessed on an Agilent 2100 Bioanalyzer. Via the germline V gene, CDR1 is SQVTM and CDR2 ANQGSEA. The CDR3 goes from the cysteine to the phenylalanine over 15 residues. Just the 45-base CDR3 DNA is kept, in frame starting at base 1. V is pruned by 8 bases and J by 2 bases, leaving 11 bases of the junction without a gene match.

The TCR beta CDR3 regions were amplified from the RNA transcripts. A first-round RT-PCR of the TCR CDR3 used the HTBI primer set with the Qiagen OneStep RT-PCR kit. The libraries were constructed in a second round of multiplex PCR and then size-selected and purified. Paired-end sequencing of the libraries was performed with 100 bp reads on an Illumina HiSeq2000. As for the authors' bioinformatics: SOAPnuke was used to process the raw data, throwing out any read that contained adapters or uncalled bases, had a mean Phred below 15, or lacked an exact constant-primer or identifier match. High-quality paired reads were merged with COPE v1.2.5, and unique nucleotide sequences were defined as clonotypes. MiTCR v1.1 was used to align clonotypes to the IMGT TRBV, TRBD and TRBJ reference segments. Only V-J combinations with frequency above 0.0001, covering about 99% of repertoires, were analysed. The TCS score was defined as the ratio of F50 (clonal expansion) to E x V (chaos), calculated using BLOSUM62-based TCRdist between CDR3 peptides within each V-J. Welch's t-statistics and random forest reduced around 520 V-J features to some 14, which were used in a naive Bayes classifier (R e1071). TCRdb itself trimmed the public reads at Q25 with fastp, ran MiXCR and retained productive beta chains. Under each unique CDR3 protein, matching rows form one entry showing the most common genes and DNA. What appears here as the V and J calls and clone size reflects TCRdb's work, not the paper's. Present in this sample are about 480,000 distinct CDR3 sequences, roughly an eighth of which were seen just once. Of the sample, around a sixth is held by the ten largest clones.

This TCR was sampled from a woman under 30 with Graves' hyperthyroidism. The sample consisted of blood. The chain is encoded by TRBV29-1 joined to TRBJ2-3; 9 bases in the junction line up with TRBD1. At the DNA level, the sequence is TGCAGCACAAGTGGACAGGGGCGCTTCACAGATACGCAGTATTTT. This yields the protein CSTSGQGRFTDTQYF.